What follows are 10 T cell receptor beta chains derived from one specimen sequenced in a study of read filtering for tumor transcriptome and immune sequencing. From 350 to 500 ng of RNA, a library with molecular barcoded alpha/delta and beta/gamma adaptors was made. TCRdb independently ran MiXCR on the reads; one entry per CDR3 protein. The data contain over 40,000 distinct CDR3 sequences, approximately 12% of them singletons. Sequenced input: a population of CD138-negative cells sorted from bone marrow. Receptors originate from a donor older than 35 with multiple myeloma.

This clonotype was counted ten times or more. The V and J genes are TRBV5-1 and TRBJ2-7; TRBD2 agrees at 9 bases. Germline V gene lookup returns CDR1 SGHRS and CDR2 YFSETQ. The CDR3 is 15 residues long. J was trimmed by 3 bases and V by 4 bases; bases with no gene match: 8. CDR3 bases: TGCGCCAGCAGCCTGGCGTCTAGCGGGATCTACGAGCAGTACTTC. Encoded protein: CASSLASSGIYEQYF.

This clonotype was found many times. The genes are TRBV14 and TRBJ2-2, with 7 bases identical to TRBD1. The ends lost 2 bases at V and 6 bases at J; junction bases unmatched: 9. The germline gives CDR1 SGHDN, CDR2 FVKESK. The CDR3 extends over 16 amino acids. The CDR3 protein is CASSQLDRDYAGELFF. DNA of the CDR3: TGTGCCAGCAGCCAATTAGACAGGGATTACGCCGGGGAGCTGTTTTTT.

This clonotype was seen at least ten times. The J gene is TRBJ1-4, the V gene TRBV4-2; no clear D gene. Germline V gene lookup returns CDR1 LGHNA and CDR2 YNFKEQ. The CDR3 length is 13 residues. V was cut by 2 bases and J by 8 bases, with 9 bases left in between. The CDR3 nucleotides read TGTGCCAGCAGCCAACGAATCAGCGAAAAACTGTTTTTT. This encodes CASSQRISEKLFF.

This clonotype showed up just once. The likely explanation is a read error, given a far larger clone one base away. The V call is TRBV7-8, the J call TRBJ2-7; D is unclear. The CDR3 has 15 amino acids. Germline assignment: CDR1 SGHVS and CDR2 FQNEAQ. Written as DNA, the CDR3 is TGTGCCTGCAGCTTAGGCTTAGTCCTCTCCTACGAGCAGTACTTC. This encodes CACSLGLVLSYEQYF.

This clonotype was detected ten times or more. V is TRBV2 and J is TRBJ2-3, with a tentative D call TRBD2 (5 bases). There are 15 residues in the CDR3. Germline CDR1 and CDR2: SNHLY and FYNNEI. V was shortened by 6 bases and J by 2 bases, with 15 bases between the two germline ends. This CDR3 is CASSLQSGSTDTQYF. CDR3 DNA: TGTGCCAGCAGCCTACAAAGCGGTTCCACAGATACGCAGTATTTT.

The sample holds a few counts of this clonotype. J is TRBJ1-3 and V is TRBV7-9; D is uncertain. Trimming took off 1 base at V and 6 bases at J, with 13 bases between the two ends. The germline CDR1 and CDR2 sequences are SEHNR and FQNEAQ (reference sequence). The CDR3 totals 15 residues. Here the CDR3 DNA reads TGTGCCAGCAGCTTAGGGTCCAATCCCGCAAACACCATATATTTT. This gives the protein CASSLGSNPANTIYF.

This clonotype was recorded many times. The CDR3 region is CASSLPPDNYFSYEQYF. CDR3 bases: TGCGCCAGCAGCTTGCCCCCCGACAATTACTTCTCCTACGAGCAGTACTTC. V and J are TRBV5-1 and TRBJ2-7; D uncertain. CDR1 is SGHRS, CDR2 YFSETQ, per germline. The CDR3 runs to 17 residues. V was shortened by 1 base and J by 0 bases, with 17 bases between the two germline ends.

This clonotype was recorded many times. The chain links TRBV5-1 to TRBJ2-1, with 7 bases that match TRBD1. V was clipped by 5 bases and J by 4 bases; unmatched bases: 9. The CDR3 loop spans 15 amino acids. Germline V gives CDR1 SGHRS, CDR2 YFSETQ. The DNA for the CDR3 is TGCGCCAGCAGTATTACCGGGACAGTATACAATGAGCAGTTCTTC. Translation gives CASSITGTVYNEQFF.

Details on this clonotype: A read error may be the cause here, since a much bigger clone is one base away. The chain uses TRBV7-3 and TRBJ2-1; TRBD1 agrees at 7 bases. V lost 4 bases, J lost 5 bases, and 11 bases stayed unmatched. The CDR3 covers 16 residues. CDR1 and CDR2 (germline): SGHTA, FQGTGA. The CDR3 DNA sequence: TGTGCCAGCAGCTCCCCCGGACAGGCCAGAAACAATGAGCAGTTCTTC. Protein: CASSSPGQARNNEQFF.

In its sample, this clonotype was seen a few times. The CDR3 ends on some other residue instead of the conserved phenylalanine or tryptophan, so this is likely a read error. The chain joins TRBV7-9 to TRBJ2-7, with TRBD2 as a possible D gene (5 bases). Trimming pared 2 bases from V and 4 bases from J, leaving 12 bases between. The CDR3 is made up of 14 amino acids. Germline V gives CDR1 SEHNR, CDR2 FQNEAQ (reference sequence). The CDR3 is CASSLSLSGYEQYI. The CDR3 DNA reads as TGTGCCAGCAGCTTATCTTTGTCGGGATACGAGCAGTACATC.